One sample yielded the 5 T cell receptor beta chains listed below, sequenced in a study of OX40 agonist ivuxolimab in advanced cancers. The library was prepared using the immunoSEQ multiplex PCR assay. This immuneACCESS table, as held by TCRdb, lists in-frame sequences with V and J called but not all clones. Of the missing ones, under half trace to an unresolved V gene in checked studies; the others have no known cause. The sample contains 90,000 or so clones, 87% of them found a single time. Roughly 4.5% of the sample rests with the top ten. The sequenced sample was CD4+ or CD8+ T cells sorted from blood, obtained in a trial of the OX40 agonist ivuxolimab. The receptors come from an adult with an advanced solid tumor such as melanoma, head and neck, liver or kidney cancer.

The V and J genes are TRBV19 and TRBJ2-5, with 7 bases matching TRBD1. The CDR3 consists of 16 residues. CDR1 is LNHDA, CDR2 SQIVND, per germline (reference sequence). Unmatched junction bases numbered 9, after V lost 4 bases and J lost 1 base. The CDR3 is CASSTSTAGGQETQYF. The CDR3 DNA reads TGTGCCAGTAGTACGTCCACGGCAGGGGGCCAAGAGACCCAGTACTTC.

This chain connects TRBV5-8 to TRBJ2-1; 14 nucleotides agree with TRBD2. The length of the CDR3 is 16 residues. The V and J ends lost 3 bases and 7 bases, in that order; junction bases with no gene match: 6. Germline loops: CDR1 SGHTS, CDR2 YDEGEE. DNA of the CDR3: TGTGCCAGCAGCTCCCCCGGGACTAGCGGGAGTAATGAGCAGTTCTTC. It yields the protein CASSSPGTSGSNEQFF.

This chain joins TRBV5-6 and TRBJ2-3; 11 bases are shared with TRBD2. Per germline, CDR1 SGHDT and CDR2 YYEEEE. This CDR3 region has 17 residues. V gave up 4 bases and J gave up 3 bases; unmatched junction bases: 10. CDR3: CASSEIGTSGETDTQYF. Here the CDR3 DNA reads TGTGCCAGCAGCGAAATCGGGACTAGCGGAGAAACAGATACGCAGTATTTT.

J is TRBJ1-1 and V is TRBV5-1, with a tentative D call TRBD1 (6 bases). Trimming stripped 5 bases from V and 2 bases from J, with 13 bases between. This CDR3 comprises 14 residues. Looked up from germline, CDR1 is SGHRS and CDR2 is YFSETQ. For the CDR3, the DNA is TGCGCCAGCAGGAGGACAGACACTAACACTGAAGCTTTCTTT. As protein: CASRRTDTNTEAFF.

This chain joins TRBV2 and TRBJ2-7; 8 positions match TRBD1. The V and J ends lost 4 bases and 5 bases, in that order; junction bases with no gene match: 7. Germline CDR1 reads SNHLY; CDR2 reads FYNNEI. The CDR3 is 14 residues long. The CDR3 region has the DNA TGTGCCAGCAGTGGGAGGACAGGGACCGACGAGCAGTACTTC. Translated, it gives CASSGRTGTDEQYF. Using reference TRBV2 and TRBJ2-7 for the parts outside the CDR3, the full variable domain is EPEVTQTPSHQVTQMGQEVILRCVPISNHLYFYWYRQILGQKVEFLVSFYNNEISEKSEIFDDQFSVERPDGSNFTLKIRSTKLEDSAMYFCASSGRTGTDEQYFGPGTRLTVT.